What follows is one TCR beta chain and its context. TCRdb re-analysed the RT-PCR reads in MiXCR, keeping a single row per CDR3 protein. There are 500,000 to 550,000 distinct CDR3 sequences in the sample; under 25% occur only once, and approximately 2.9% lies in the top ten. The data are from a study of response to subunit inactivated influenza vaccine. This CDR3 has 14 residues. The germline gives CDR1 GTSNPN, CDR2 SVGIG (reference sequence). J lost 6 bases, V lost 4 bases, and 10 bases had no gene match. These records were also assigned to another study, of T cells expressing NK-cell markers. That investigation notes: The authors made TCR beta cDNA libraries by 5'RACE template switching. This switching added a universal primer site and UMIs. Eight donors were sequenced, seven testing HCMV-seropositive and one testing seronegative. For several experiments, T cell sorting was restricted to the alpha-beta TCR population by means of an anti-gamma-delta TCR antibody. Of the CD8+ T cell pool in about 6 donors, about 1.0-7.0% was accounted for by dominant NKG2C+ clonotypes.

The sample here was CD4+ T cells sorted from PBMCs, taken about 12 days after vaccination. The receptor was isolated from a man aged 50 or older who received an inactivated influenza vaccine. The chain employs TRBV30 and TRBJ1-1; TRBD1 matches 8 bases. The CDR3 sequence is CAWKLTGTGPEAFF. CDR3 bases: TGTGCCTGGAAATTAACCGGGACAGGCCCTGAAGCTTTCTTT.